The clone carrying this TCR beta chain has a handful of counts. CDR3 size: 14 residues. Deletions cut 4 bases from V and 2 bases from J, with 6 bases between. Germline V gives CDR1 MGHDK, CDR2 SYGVNS. The sample comes from a study of CD8+ T cells in alopecia areata. Study at large: Treatment of the treated patients consisted of oral tofacitinib, 5 to 10 mg twice daily.

Noted treatment: oral pan-JAK inhibitor, 5-10 mg twice daily. Reverse transcription of extracted RNA yielded cDNA, which provided the sequencing template. Data came from immunoSEQ multiplex PCR; TCRdb stores just in-frame clones and leaves some out. The table lists about 210,000 clones, roughly 66% of them singletons. Here the sequenced sample was CD4+ T cells sorted from blood, taken at week 44, from a patient treated with tofacitinib. The chain employs TRBV25-1 and TRBJ2-6, with D perhaps TRBD1 or TRBD2 (5 bases each). The TCR comes from a human donor with alopecia areata. The CDR3, as DNA: TGTGCCAGCAGTGGGGACGCTGGGGCCAACGTCCTGACTTTC. It is translated as CASSGDAGANVLTF.